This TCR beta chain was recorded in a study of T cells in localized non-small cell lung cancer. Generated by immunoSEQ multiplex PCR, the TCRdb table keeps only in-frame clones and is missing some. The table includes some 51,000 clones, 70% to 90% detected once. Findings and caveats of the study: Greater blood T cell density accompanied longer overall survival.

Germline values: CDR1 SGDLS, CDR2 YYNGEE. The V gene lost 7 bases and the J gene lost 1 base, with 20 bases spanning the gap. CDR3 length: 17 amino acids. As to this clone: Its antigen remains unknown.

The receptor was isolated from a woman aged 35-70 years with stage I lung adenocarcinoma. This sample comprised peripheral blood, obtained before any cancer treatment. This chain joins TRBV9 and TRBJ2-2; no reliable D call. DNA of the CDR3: TGTGCCAGCGCGATAAACAACCACGAAAAGAACACCGGGGAGCTGTTTTTT. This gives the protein CASAINNHEKNTGELFF.